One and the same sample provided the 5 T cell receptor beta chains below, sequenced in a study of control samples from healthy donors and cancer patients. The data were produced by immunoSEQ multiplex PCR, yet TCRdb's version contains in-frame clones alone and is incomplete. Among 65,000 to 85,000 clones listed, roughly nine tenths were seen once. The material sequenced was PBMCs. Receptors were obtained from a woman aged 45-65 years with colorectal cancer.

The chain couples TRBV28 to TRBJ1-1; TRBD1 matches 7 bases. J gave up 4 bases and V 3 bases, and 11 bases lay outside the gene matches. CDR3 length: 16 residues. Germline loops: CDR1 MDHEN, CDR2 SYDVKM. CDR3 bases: TGTGCCAGCAGTTTTGGGACAGCGTCCCGGGGCACTGAAGCTTTCTTT. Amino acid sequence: CASSFGTASRGTEAFF.

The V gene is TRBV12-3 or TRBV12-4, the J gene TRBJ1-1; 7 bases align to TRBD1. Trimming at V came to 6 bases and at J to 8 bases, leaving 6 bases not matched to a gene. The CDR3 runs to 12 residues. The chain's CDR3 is CASSQQGIEAFF. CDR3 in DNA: TGTGCCAGCAGCCAACAGGGGATCGAAGCTTTCTTT.

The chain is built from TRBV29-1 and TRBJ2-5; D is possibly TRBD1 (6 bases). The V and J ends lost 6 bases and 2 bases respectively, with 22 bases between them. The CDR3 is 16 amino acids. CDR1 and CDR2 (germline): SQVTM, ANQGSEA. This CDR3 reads CSVVQGLGRDQETQYF. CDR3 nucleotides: TGCAGCGTGGTACAGGGTTTGGGGCGAGATCAAGAGACCCAGTACTTC.

DNA for the CDR3: TGTGCCAGCGGAAAGATCAATCAGCCCCAGCATTTT. Residues: CASGKINQPQHF. V is TRBV7-9 and J is TRBJ1-5, with no clear D. Germline V gene sequence: CDR1 SEHNR, CDR2 FQNEAQ (reference sequence). Trimming cost V 8 bases and J 3 bases, with 8 bases left between them. This CDR3 is built from 12 residues.

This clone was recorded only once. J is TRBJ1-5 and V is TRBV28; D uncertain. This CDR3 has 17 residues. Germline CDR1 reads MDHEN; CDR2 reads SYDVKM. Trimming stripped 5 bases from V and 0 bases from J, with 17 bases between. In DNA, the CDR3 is TGTGCCAGCAGTCCTCCCCCCCACATGGTTAGCAATCAGCCCCAGCATTTT. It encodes CASSPPPHMVSNQPQHF.